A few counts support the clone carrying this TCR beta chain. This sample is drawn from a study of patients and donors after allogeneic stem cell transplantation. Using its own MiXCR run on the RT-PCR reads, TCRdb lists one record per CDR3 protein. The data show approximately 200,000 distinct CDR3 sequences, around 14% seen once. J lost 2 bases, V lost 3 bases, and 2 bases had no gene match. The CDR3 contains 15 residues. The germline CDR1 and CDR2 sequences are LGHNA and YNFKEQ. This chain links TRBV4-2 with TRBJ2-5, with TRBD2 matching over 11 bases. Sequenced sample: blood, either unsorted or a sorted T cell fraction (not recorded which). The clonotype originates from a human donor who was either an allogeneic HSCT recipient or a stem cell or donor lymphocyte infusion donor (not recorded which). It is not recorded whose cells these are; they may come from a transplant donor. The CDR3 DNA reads TGTGCCAGCAGCCAGTTAGCGGGAGGGCAAGAGACCCAGTACTTC. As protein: CASSQLAGGQETQYF.